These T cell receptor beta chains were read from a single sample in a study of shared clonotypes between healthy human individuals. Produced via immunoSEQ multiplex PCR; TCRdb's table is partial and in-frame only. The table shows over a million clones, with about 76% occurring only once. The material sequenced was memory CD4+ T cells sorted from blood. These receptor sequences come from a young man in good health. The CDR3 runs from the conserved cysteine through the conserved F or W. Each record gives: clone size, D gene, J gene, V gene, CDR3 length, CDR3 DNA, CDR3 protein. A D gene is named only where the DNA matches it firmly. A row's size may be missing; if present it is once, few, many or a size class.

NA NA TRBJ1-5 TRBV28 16 TGTGCCAGCAGACCCCCCAGCGGCAGTAGCAATCAGCCCCAGCATTTT CASRPPSGSSNQPQHF
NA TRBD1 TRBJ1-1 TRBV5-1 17 TGCGCCAGCAGCGAAACAGGGGACCCCCTTGAGAACACTGAAGCTTTCTTT CASSETGDPLENTEAFF
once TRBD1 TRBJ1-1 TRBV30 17 TGTGCCTGGACGAGGTATAGGGCAGGGGGATTGAACACTGAAGCTTTCTTT CAWTRYRAGGLNTEAFF
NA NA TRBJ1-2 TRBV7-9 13 TGTGCCAGCAGCCGACAGGTATCCTATGGCTACACCTTC CASSRQVSYGYTF
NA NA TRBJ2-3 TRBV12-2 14 TGTGCAAGTCGTGTGCTTGGGGGCACAGATACGCAGTATTTT CASRVLGGTDTQYF
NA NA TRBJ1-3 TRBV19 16 TGTGCCAGTAGTATCCCCTCCGGGACAAGTGGAAACACCATATATTTT CASSIPSGTSGNTIYF
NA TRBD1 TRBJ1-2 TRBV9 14 TGTGCCAGCAGCGTAGGTCTGGACAGGGAGGCCTACACCTTC CASSVGLDREAYTF
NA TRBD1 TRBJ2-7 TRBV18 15 TGTGCCAGCTCACCACCGAGTCAGGGGGCGGGCGAGCAGTACTTC CASSPPSQGAGEQYF
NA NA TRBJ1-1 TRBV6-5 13 TGTGCCAGCAGTTACCCCGGCGGCACTGAAGCTTTCTTT CASSYPGGTEAFF
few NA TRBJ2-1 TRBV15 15 TGTGCCACCAGCATCCGAGGGGCAGGCTACAATGAGCAGTTCTTC CATSIRGAGYNEQFF
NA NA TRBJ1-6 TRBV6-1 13 TGTGCCAGCAGTGAAGTGGGGAATTCACCCCTCCACTTT CASSEVGNSPLHF
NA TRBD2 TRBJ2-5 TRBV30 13 TGTGCCTGGAGTACTAGCGGGTTCTTGGAGCAGTACTTC CAWSTSGFLEQYF
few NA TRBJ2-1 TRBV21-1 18 TGTGCCAGCAGCAAAACCCCCCGGGGTAGCGGGAGGAACAATGAGCAGTTCTTC CASSKTPRGSGRNNEQFF
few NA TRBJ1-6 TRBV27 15 TGTGCCAGCAGTGAAATATCGGGGGGGACGACACCCCTCCACTTT CASSEISGGTTPLHF
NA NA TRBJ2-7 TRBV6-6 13 TGTGCCAGCAGTTACTCTACAGCGTACGAGCAGTACTTC CASSYSTAYEQYF
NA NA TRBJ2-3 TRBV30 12 TGTGCCTGGGGTGAAATGGCAGATACGCAGTATTTT CAWGEMADTQYF
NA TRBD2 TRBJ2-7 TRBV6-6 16 TGTGCCAGCAGTTACTTCCGAGCGGGAGCCCCGTACGAGCAGTACTTC CASSYFRAGAPYEQYF
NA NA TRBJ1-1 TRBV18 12 TGTGCCAGCTCACCTTTGAACACTGAAGCTTTCTTT CASSPLNTEAFF
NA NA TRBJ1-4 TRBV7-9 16 TGTGCCAGCAGCTTAGCGTTGGGAGGAACGGGTGAAAAACTGTTTTTT CASSLALGGTGEKLFF
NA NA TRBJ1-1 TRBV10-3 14 TGTGCCATCAGTGATGGCCAGGGGAACACTGAAGCTTTCTTT CAISDGQGNTEAFF
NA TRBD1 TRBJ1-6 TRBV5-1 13 TGCGCCAGCCGGGGACAGGACGGATCACCCCTCCACTTT CASRGQDGSPLHF
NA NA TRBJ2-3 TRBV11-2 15 TGTGCCAGCAGCTTAGGCGGGACCCGCACAGATACGCAGTATTTT CASSLGGTRTDTQYF
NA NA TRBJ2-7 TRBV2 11 TGTGCCAGCAGTGTGAACTACGAGCAGTACTTC CASSVNYEQYF
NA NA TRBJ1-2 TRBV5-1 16 TGCGCCAGCAGCGTCGGCCCCACGAGACCTAACTATGGCTACACCTTC CASSVGPTRPNYGYTF
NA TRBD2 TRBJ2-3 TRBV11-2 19 TGTGCCAGCAGCTTAGAGGCCCTAGCGGGGGGGGTTCTCGGCGCGACGCAGTATTTT CASSLEALAGGVLGATQYF
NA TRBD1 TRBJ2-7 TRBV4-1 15 TGCGCCAGCAGCCAAACGGCCAGGGGGTTTTGGGAGCAGTACTTC CASSQTARGFWEQYF
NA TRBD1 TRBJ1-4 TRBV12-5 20 TGTGCTAGTGGTTTGTCTCCCGGGACAGGGACAGTAATGACTAATGAAAAACTGTTTTTT CASGLSPGTGTVMTNEKLFF
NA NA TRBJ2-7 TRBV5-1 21 TGCGCCAGCAGCTTGGGGCCGGAGGGGACCCCCTACCTCCTGGGGGAGGAGGAGCAGTACTTC CASSLGPEGTPYLLGEEEQYF
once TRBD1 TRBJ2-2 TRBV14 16 TGTGCCAGCAGAAAGCAAGGACAGGGGGCCGCCGGGGAGCTGTTTTTT CASRKQGQGAAGELFF